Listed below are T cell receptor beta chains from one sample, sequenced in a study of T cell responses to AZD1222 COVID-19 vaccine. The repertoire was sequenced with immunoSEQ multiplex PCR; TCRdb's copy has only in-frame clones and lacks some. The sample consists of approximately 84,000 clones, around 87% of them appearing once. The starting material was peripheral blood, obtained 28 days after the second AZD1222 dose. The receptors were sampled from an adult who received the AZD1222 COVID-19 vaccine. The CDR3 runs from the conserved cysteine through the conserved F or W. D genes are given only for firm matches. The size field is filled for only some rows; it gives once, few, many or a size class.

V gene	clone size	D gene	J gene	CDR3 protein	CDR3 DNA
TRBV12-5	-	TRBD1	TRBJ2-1	CASGAQGALDEQFF	TGTGCTAGTGGTGCTCAGGGGGCCCTCGATGAGCAGTTCTTC
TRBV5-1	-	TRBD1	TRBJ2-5	CASSSRDRGSQETQYF	TGCGCCAGCAGCTCGAGGGACAGGGGAAGCCAAGAGACCCAGTACTTC
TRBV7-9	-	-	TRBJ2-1	CASTIRPSNEQFF	TGTGCCAGCACCATAAGGCCCTCGAATGAGCAGTTCTTC
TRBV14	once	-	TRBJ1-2	CASSQEGRGGYTF	TGTGCCAGCAGCCAAGAGGGCAGGGGTGGCTACACCTTC
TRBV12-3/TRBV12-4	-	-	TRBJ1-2	CASSRQNYGYTF	TGTGCCAGCAGTAGACAGAACTATGGCTACACCTTC
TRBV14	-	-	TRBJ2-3	CASSHRTGTQYF	TGTGCCAGCAGCCACCGTACGGGGACGCAGTATTTT
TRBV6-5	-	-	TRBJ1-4	CASREGATNEKLFF	TGTGCCAGCAGGGAGGGTGCAACTAATGAAAAACTGTTTTTT
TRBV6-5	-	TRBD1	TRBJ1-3	CASSFRTGKLNTIYF	TGTGCCAGCAGTTTTAGGACAGGGAAGTTAAACACCATATATTTT
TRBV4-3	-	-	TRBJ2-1	CASSQADRDRTNEQFF	TGCGCCAGCAGCCAGGCGGACCGGGATCGCACAAATGAGCAGTTCTTC
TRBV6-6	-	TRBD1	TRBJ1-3	CASRDRGSGNTIYF	TGTGCCAGCAGAGACAGGGGATCTGGAAACACCATATATTTT
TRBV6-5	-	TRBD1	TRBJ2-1	CASSPGQGAYNEQFF	TGTGCCAGCAGTCCGGGACAGGGGGCTTACAATGAGCAGTTCTTC
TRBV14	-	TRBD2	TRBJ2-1	CASSLVAGSYNEQFF	TGTGCCAGCAGCCTCGTAGCGGGCTCCTACAATGAGCAGTTCTTC
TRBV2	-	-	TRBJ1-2	CASSEAGQWKNYGYTF	TGTGCCAGCAGTGAAGCCGGACAGTGGAAAAACTATGGCTACACCTTC
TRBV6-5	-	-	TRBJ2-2	CAARLQGGVGELFF	TGTGCCGCACGATTACAGGGCGGGGTCGGGGAGCTGTTTTTT
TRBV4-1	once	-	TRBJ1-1	CASSQVLGQGSGNTEAFF	TGCGCCAGCAGCCAAGTCTTGGGTCAGGGGAGCGGGAACACTGAAGCTTTCTTT
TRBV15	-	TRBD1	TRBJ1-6	CATSRDRGHSPLHF	TGTGCCACCAGCAGAGACAGGGGGCATTCACCCCTCCACTTT
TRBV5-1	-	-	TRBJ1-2	CASSPDGDYGYTF	TGCGCCAGCAGCCCCGACGGCGACTATGGCTACACCTTC
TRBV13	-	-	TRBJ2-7	CASSLGLRRYEQYF	TGTGCCAGCAGCTTAGGCCTGAGACGTTACGAGCAGTACTTC
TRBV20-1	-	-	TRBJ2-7	CSASYGYEQYF	TGCAGTGCTAGCTATGGTTACGAGCAGTACTTC
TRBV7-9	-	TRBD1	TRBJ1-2	CASSSDREGYTF	TGTGCCAGCAGCTCAGACAGGGAGGGCTACACCTTC
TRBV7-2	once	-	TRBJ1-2	CASSPGQHYGYTF	TGTGCCAGCAGCCCTGGACAGCACTATGGCTACACCTTC
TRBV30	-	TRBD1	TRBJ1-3	CAWIYSGGGNTIYF	TGTGCCTGGATTTACTCAGGGGGTGGAAACACCATATATTTT
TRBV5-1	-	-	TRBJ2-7	CASSGTSPNEQYF	TGCGCCAGCAGCGGAACTAGCCCCAACGAGCAGTACTTC
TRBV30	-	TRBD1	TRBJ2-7	CAWSFGTGLNEQYF	TGTGCCTGGAGTTTCGGGACAGGGCTAAACGAGCAGTACTTC
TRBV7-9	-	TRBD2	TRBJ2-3	CASSLGSSGNTDTQYF	TGTGCCAGCAGCTTAGGGTCTAGCGGAAACACAGATACGCAGTATTTT
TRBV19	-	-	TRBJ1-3	CASSIPGGNTIYF	TGTGCCAGTAGTATTCCAGGGGGAAACACCATATATTTT
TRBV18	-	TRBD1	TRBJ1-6	CASSQVTGSSYNSPLHF	TGTGCCAGCTCACAAGTGACAGGGAGCTCCTATAATTCACCCCTCCACTTT
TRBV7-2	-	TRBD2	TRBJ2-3	CASSLLAGTDTQYF	TGTGCCAGCAGCTTACTAGCGGGCACAGATACGCAGTATTTT
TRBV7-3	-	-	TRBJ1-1	CASSLRPAGGSVAFF	TGTGCCAGCAGCTTAAGACCGGCCGGGGGATCGGTAGCTTTCTTT
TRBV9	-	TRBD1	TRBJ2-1	CASSVVPRQGAGYNEQFF	TGTGCCAGCAGCGTAGTCCCGAGACAGGGGGCCGGGTACAATGAGCAGTTCTTC
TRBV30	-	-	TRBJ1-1	CAWSVRSEAFF	TGTGCCTGGAGTGTACGCTCTGAAGCTTTCTTT
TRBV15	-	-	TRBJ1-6	CATSREAGDNSPLHF	TGTGCCACCAGCAGGGAAGCGGGGGATAATTCACCCCTCCACTTT
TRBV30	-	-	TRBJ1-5	CAWSAALFSRDTHQPQHF	TGTGCCTGGAGTGCCGCCCTATTCAGCCGGGACACCCATCAGCCCCAGCATTTT
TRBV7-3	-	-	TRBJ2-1	CASSLGTVNEQFF	TGTGCCAGCAGCTTAGGGACTGTTAATGAGCAGTTCTTC
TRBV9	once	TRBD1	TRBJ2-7	CASSPRAGGDHEQYF	TGTGCCAGCAGCCCCCGGGCAGGGGGCGACCACGAGCAGTACTTC
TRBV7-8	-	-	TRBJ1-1	CASSLEMWVTHKAFF	TGTGCCAGCAGCTTAGAGATGTGGGTTACACATAAGGCTTTCTTT
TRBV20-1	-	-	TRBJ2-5	CSASRSSAVGETQYF	TGCAGTGCTAGTAGGTCCAGCGCCGTGGGAGAGACCCAGTACTTC
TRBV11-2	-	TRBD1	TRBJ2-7	CASSFSGQVSYEQYF	TGTGCCAGCAGCTTCTCTGGACAGGTATCCTACGAGCAGTACTTC
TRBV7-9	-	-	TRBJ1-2	CASSQGRYGYTF	TGTGCCAGCAGCCAGGGACGGTATGGCTACACCTTC